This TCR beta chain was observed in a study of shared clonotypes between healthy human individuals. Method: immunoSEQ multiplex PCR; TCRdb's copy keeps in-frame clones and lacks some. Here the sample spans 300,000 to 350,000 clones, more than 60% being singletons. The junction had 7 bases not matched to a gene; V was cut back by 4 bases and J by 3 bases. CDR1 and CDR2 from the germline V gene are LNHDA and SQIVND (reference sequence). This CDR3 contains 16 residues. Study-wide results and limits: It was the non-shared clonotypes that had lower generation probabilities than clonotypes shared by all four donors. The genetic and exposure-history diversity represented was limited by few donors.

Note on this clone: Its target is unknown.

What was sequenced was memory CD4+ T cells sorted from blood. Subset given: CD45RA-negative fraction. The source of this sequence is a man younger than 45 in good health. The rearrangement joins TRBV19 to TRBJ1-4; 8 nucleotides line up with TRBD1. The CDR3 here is CASSNFAGGSNEKLFF. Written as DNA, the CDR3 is TGTGCCAGTAGTAACTTCGCAGGGGGCTCTAATGAAAAACTGTTTTTT.